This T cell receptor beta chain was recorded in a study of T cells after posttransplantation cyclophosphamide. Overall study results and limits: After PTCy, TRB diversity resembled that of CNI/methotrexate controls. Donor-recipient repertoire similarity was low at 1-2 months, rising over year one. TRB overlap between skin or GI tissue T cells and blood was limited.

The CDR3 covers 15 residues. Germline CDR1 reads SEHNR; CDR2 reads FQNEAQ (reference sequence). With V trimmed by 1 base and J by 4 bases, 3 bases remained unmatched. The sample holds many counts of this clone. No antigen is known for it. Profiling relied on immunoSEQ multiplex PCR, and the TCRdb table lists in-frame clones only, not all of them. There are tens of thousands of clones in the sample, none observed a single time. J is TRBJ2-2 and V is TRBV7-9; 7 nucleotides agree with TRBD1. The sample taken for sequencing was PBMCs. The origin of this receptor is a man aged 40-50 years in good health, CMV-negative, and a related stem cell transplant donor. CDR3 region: CASSLVRQGTGELFF. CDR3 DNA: TGTGCCAGCAGCTTAGTGCGACAGGGCACCGGGGAGCTGTTTTTT.